The text below deals with one TCR beta chain. Its target is unknown. Here the CDR3 omits its conserved ending phenylalanine or tryptophan, so a read error is the likely source. These data come from a study of type 1 and type 2 diabetes patients. Across the whole study: Participants included type 1 and type 2 diabetes patients plus nondiabetic controls. The study, taken as a whole, reports: Highly-expanded CD4+ clones were few in type 2 diabetes, median one, about 3.9% of reads. Some T1D-only expanded clones might appear in more T2D or control samples.

Each participant gave approximately 9.6 milliliters of peripheral blood. PCR was run on genomic DNA. Amplification of the beta chain CDR3 used 30 forward and 13 reverse multiplex primers. TCRdb recomputed calls from the multiplex PCR reads with MiXCR, one row per CDR3 protein. The table has fewer than 350,000 distinct CDR3 sequences, 40% to 50% seen once. Sequencing used peripheral blood mononuclear cells (PBMCs). The receptor was isolated from a young man with type 2 diabetes.

CDR3 region: CASSAGPSYEQYL. DNA for the CDR3: TGTGCCAGTAGCGCCGGGCCCTCCTACGAGCAGTACCTC. V is TRBV19 and J is TRBJ2-7, with D hard to call. V lost 6 bases, J lost 0 bases, and 9 bases lay in between. Germline lookup yields CDR1 LNHDA and CDR2 SQIVND (reference sequence). CDR3 length equals 13 residues.